This TCR beta chain was retrieved from a study of blood T cells in healthy people across ages. Study findings and constraints: In these data, TCR beta diversity tracked strongly with naive T cell percentage. Both naive CD4+ cell counts and diversity were greater in long-lived donors than in aged donors.

The study isolated at least 6 million PBMCs from each sample. There are 16 residues in the CDR3. Trimming shortened V by 0 bases and J by 5 bases, and 15 bases separated the two germline ends. CDR1 is SGHRS and CDR2 is YFSETQ in the germline V gene. A second PCR, run for roughly 7 to 11 cycles, used a sample-barcoded 5' primer plus a J-beta primer mix. A single record per CDR3 protein comes from TCRdb applying MiXCR to the 5' RACE reads. The profile shows about 570,000 distinct CDR3 sequences, about 25% of them singletons. A remark on this clonotype: Its cognate antigen is unknown.

Material for sequencing was blood. This chain connects TRBV5-1 to TRBJ2-1, with D tentatively TRBD2 (6 bases). The receptor comes from a woman aged 70 to 79 in good health. The CDR3 here is CASSLGSTSGDNEQFF. CDR3 nucleotides: TGCGCCAGCAGCTTGGGTAGTACTTCGGGGGACAATGAGCAGTTCTTC.